Sequencing of this T cell receptor (beta chain) was carried out in a study of T cells expressing NK-cell markers. TCRdb re-called the 5' RACE reads, yielding one record per CDR3 amino acid sequence without DNA. Its listing shows approximately 150,000 distinct CDR3 sequences. Germline V gene lookup returns CDR1 SGHKS and CDR2 YYEKEE (reference sequence). The CDR3 has 13 amino acids. This receptor was identified in a man between 18 and 35 years old in good health. Sequencing used blood T cells: a sorted CD56 or NKG2C T cell subset, CD4+ or CD8+ T cells, or bulk PBMC T cells (not recorded which). The genes are TRBV5-5 and TRBJ2-1. The CDR3 spells CASSVDRDNEQFF.